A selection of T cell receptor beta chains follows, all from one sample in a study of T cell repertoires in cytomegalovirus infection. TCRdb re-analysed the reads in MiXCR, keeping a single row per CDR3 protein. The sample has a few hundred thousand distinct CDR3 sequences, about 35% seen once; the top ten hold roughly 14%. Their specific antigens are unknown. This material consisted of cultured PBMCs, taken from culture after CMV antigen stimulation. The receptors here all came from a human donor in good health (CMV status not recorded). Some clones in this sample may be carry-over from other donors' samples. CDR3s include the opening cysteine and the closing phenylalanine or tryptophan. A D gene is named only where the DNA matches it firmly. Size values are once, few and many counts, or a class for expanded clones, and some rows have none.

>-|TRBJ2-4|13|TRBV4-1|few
TGCGCCAGCAGCGCACTAGGTGCGAACATTCAGTACTTC
CASSALGANIQYF
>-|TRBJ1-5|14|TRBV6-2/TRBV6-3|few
TGTGCCAGCAGGTATAATGCTTTTAATCAGCCCCAGCATTTT
CASRYNAFNQPQHF
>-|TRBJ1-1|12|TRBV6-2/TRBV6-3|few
TGTGCCAGCAGTTACACGAACACTGAAGCTTTCTTT
CASSYTNTEAFF
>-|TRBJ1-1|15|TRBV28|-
TGTGCCAGCAGTTTATATGAGGGGATGAACACTGAAGCTTTCTTT
CASSLYEGMNTEAFF
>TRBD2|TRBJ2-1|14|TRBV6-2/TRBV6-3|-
TGTGCCAGCAGGACGAGGGGAGGGTGGAATGAGCAGTTCTTC
CASRTRGGWNEQFF
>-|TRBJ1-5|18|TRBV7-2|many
TGTGCCAGCAGCTTAGCGGGCCCCGGGCCTTATAGCAATCAGCCCCAGCATTTT
CASSLAGPGPYSNQPQHF
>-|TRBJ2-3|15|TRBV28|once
TGTGCCAGCAGTTTCCGGCAATTAGGGGCAGATACGCAGTATTTT
CASSFRQLGADTQYF
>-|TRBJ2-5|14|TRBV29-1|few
TGCAGCGTTGAAAGGGAAAGCTTACCGGAGACCCAGTACTTC
CSVERESLPETQYF
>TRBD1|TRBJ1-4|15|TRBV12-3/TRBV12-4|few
TGTGCCAGCAGTTCCCGACAGGGGACGAATGAAAAACTGTTTTTT
CASSSRQGTNEKLFF
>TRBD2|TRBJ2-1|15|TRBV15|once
TGTGCCACCAGCAGAGAGCCTAGCGGGACGTTTCAGCAGTTCTTC
CATSREPSGTFQQFF
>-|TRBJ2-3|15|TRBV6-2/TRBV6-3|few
TGTGCCAGCAGTTACTATCGGGGGAACACAGATACGCAGTATTTT
CASSYYRGNTDTQYF
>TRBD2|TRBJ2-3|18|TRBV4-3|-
TGCGCCAGCAGCCAAGTTGCGACTAGCGGGAGAGGTACAGATACGCAGTATTTT
CASSQVATSGRGTDTQYF
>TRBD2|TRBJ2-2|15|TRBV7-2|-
TGTGCCAGCAGCATGGGACTACCGGGGGGCGGGGAGCTGTTTTTT
CASSMGLPGGGELFF
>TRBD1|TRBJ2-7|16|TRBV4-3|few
TGCGCCAGCAGCCAAGATCGGGACAGGTGGTCCTACGAGCAGTACTTC
CASSQDRDRWSYEQYF
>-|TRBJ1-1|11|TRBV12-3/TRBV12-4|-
TGTGCCAGCAGTTTTTCGGAAGGAGCTTTCTTT
CASSFSEGAFF
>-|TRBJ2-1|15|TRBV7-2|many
TGTGCCAGCAGCTTGTCGGGAGAGGGCTACCATGAGCAGTTCTTC
CASSLSGEGYHEQFF
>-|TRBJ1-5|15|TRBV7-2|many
TGTGCCAGCAGCGCAGAGGGTGGCATTGATCAGCCCCAGCATTTT
CASSAEGGIDQPQHF
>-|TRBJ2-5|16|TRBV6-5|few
TGTGCCAGCAGTTACGCAGATTCTCCTTCCGGGCAGACCCAGTACTTC
CASSYADSPSGQTQYF
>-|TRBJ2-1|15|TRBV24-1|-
TGTGCCACCAGTGATCCCCCGAGAAGTAACAATGAGCAGTTCTTC
CATSDPPRSNNEQFF
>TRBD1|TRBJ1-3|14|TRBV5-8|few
TGTGCCAGCAGCAAGGGACAGGAGGCGGACACCATATATTTT
CASSKGQEADTIYF
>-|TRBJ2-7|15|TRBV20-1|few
TGCAGTGCCAACCGGGACGGTGATCGCTCCTACGAGCAGTACTTC
CSANRDGDRSYEQYF
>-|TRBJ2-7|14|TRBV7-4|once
TGTGCCAGCAGCTTCCAGGGCTACTCCTACGAGCAGTACTTC
CASSFQGYSYEQYF
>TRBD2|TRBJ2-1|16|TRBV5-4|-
TGTGCCAGCAGCCCACGGACTAGCGGGAGAATGGATGAGCAGTTCTTC
CASSPRTSGRMDEQFF
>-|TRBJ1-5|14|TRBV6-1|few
TGTGCCAGCAGGCCGAACGGAAGCAATCAGCCCCAGCATTTT
CASRPNGSNQPQHF
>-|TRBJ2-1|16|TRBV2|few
TGTGCCAGCAGCCCCGACAGGGTGGTCCGCGGGGATGAGCAGTTCTTC
CASSPDRVVRGDEQFF
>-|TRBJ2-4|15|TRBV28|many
TGTGCCAGCACCCCCGGGGGAATAGCCAAAAACATTCAGTACTTC
CASTPGGIAKNIQYF
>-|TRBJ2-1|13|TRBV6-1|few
TGTGCCAGCAGTGAAGGGCTCACGCATGAGCAGTTCTTC
CASSEGLTHEQFF
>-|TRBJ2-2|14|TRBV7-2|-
TGTGCCAGCAGCTACACAGCGAACACCGGGGAGCTGTTTTTT
CASSYTANTGELFF
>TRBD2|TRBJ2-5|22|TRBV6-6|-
TGTGCCAGCAGTTACTCCTTCCTAGAACAGGGGTTACTAGCGGGAGGGCCGGAGACCCAGTACTTC
CASSYSFLEQGLLAGGPETQYF
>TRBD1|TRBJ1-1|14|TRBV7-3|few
TGTGCCAGCAGCTTAGGGACAGGGCGGACTGAAGCTTTCTTT
CASSLGTGRTEAFF
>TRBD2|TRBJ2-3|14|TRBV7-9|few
TGTGCCAGCAGCTTAGATAGCGGGGCAGATACGCAGTATTTT
CASSLDSGADTQYF
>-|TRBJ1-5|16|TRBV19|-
TGTGCCAGTAGTAGCCGGACTGGGCAAAGCAATCAGCCCCAGCATTTT
CASSSRTGQSNQPQHF
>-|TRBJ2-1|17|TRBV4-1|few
TGCGCCAGCAGCCAGGAAAAGGGGGGGGCCCAACATTTGGTTCAGTTCTTC
CASSQEKGGAQHLVQFF
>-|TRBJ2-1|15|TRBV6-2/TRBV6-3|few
TGTGCCAGCAGTTACTCCCTAACAGGTCGTGCTGAGCAGTTCTTC
CASSYSLTGRAEQFF
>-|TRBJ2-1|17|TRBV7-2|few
TGTGCCAGCAGCTTAGTAACGGCCCCCACCACCCACAATGAGCAGTTCTTC
CASSLVTAPTTHNEQFF
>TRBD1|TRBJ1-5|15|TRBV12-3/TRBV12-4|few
TGTGCCAGCAGTAAACAGGGGGCTATCAATCAGCCCCAGCATTTT
CASSKQGAINQPQHF
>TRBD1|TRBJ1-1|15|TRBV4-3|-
TGCGCCCGCAGCCAAGATCGATTACAGGGGCGTGAAGCTTTCTTT
CARSQDRLQGREAFF
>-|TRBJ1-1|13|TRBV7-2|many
TGTGCCAGCAGCCAGGGACCGAACACTGAAGCTTTCTTT
CASSQGPNTEAFF
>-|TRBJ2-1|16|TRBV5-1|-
TGCGCCAGCAGCCCCCGGGGGGACAGCTCCTACAATGAGCAGTTCTTC
CASSPRGDSSYNEQFF
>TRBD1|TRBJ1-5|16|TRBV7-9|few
TGTGCCAGCAGCCCCTCGGACAGGGGTGGCAATCAGCCCCAGCATTTT
CASSPSDRGGNQPQHF
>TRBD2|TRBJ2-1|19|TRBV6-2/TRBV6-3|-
TGTGCCAGCAGCCCCATACTGGGGGGCCGGGGGGGGACCAACAATGAGCAGTTCTTC
CASSPILGGRGGTNNEQFF
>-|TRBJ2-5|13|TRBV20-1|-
TGCAGTGCTAGAGGAGGGGTGCAAGAGACCCAGTACTTC
CSARGGVQETQYF
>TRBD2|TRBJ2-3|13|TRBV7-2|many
TGTGCCAGCACCCAAACCGGGGGGAATACGCAGTATTTT
CASTQTGGNTQYF
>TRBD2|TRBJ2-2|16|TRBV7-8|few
TGTGCCAGCAGCTTAAGGGCGGGAGTGAGCACCGGGGAGCTGTTTTTT
CASSLRAGVSTGELFF
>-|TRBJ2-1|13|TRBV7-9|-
TGTGCCAGCAGCGGCACGGGGTACAATGAGCAGTTCTTC
CASSGTGYNEQFF
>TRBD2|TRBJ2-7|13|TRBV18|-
TGTGCCAGCTCACGTGGACTAGCGTCCGGGCAGTACTTC
CASSRGLASGQYF
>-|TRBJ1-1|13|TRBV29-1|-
TGCAGCGTTCTAGGGACGGATCGGTGGGACGCTTTCTTT
CSVLGTDRWDAFF
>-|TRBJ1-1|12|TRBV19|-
TGCCCCGTCGGGGGGTCCAACACTGAAGCTTTCTTT
CPVGGSNTEAFF
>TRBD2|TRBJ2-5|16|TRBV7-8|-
TGTGCCAGCAGCTTTGCTAGCGGGAGGGTATCAGAGACCCAGTACTTC
CASSFASGRVSETQYF
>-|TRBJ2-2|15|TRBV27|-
TGTGCCAGCAGTTTACGTGGCAGGGCGGCCGGGGAGCTGTTTTTT
CASSLRGRAAGELFF
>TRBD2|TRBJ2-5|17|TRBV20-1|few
TGCAGTGCTAGCGCCAGTCGACTAGCGGGAGACCCCGGGACCCAGTACTTC
CSASASRLAGDPGTQYF
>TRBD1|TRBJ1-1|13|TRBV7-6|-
TGTGCCATCTGGACAGGGAGGAACACTGAAGCTTTCTTT
CAIWTGRNTEAFF
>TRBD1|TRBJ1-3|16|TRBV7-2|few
TGTGCCAGCAGCTTCGATGCAGGGGGTAGTGGAAACACCATATATTTT
CASSFDAGGSGNTIYF
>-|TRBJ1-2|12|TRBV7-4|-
TGTGCCAGCAGCCTAGGGGTTTATGGCTACACCTTC
CASSLGVYGYTF
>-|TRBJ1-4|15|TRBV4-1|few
TGCGCCAGCAGCCTCCCCGCGCAGGTCAATGAAAAACTGTTTTTT
CASSLPAQVNEKLFF
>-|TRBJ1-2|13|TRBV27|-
TGTGCCAGCAGTTCCCGACGCTCTGATGGCTACACCTTC
CASSSRRSDGYTF
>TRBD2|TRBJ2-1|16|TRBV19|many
TGTGCCAGTAGTATACGGTCTAGCGGGACCCACAATGAGCAGTTCTTC
CASSIRSSGTHNEQFF
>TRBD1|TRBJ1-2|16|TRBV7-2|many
TGTGCCAGCAGCTTGACAGGGACACCCTCTAACTATGGCTACACCTTC
CASSLTGTPSNYGYTF
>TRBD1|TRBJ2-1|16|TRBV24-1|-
TGTGCCACCAGTGACCTAGGGACAGGCAAGGGCAATGAGCAGTTCTTC
CATSDLGTGKGNEQFF